The entry that follows covers one T cell receptor (beta chain) sequence. These data come from a study of blood T cell repertoires in COVID-19. Original processing notes: Estimated nucleated cell counts came from reference gene primer amplification. The assay was immunoSEQ multiplex PCR, and TCRdb's table has in-frame clones only and misses some. Clone size and V and J calls were adopted from that table, with D and trimming inferred from the DNA. The sample carries about 350,000 clones, more than 70% recorded once. Participants, roughly 18 to 89 years old, spanned some 23 US areas. Participants' own reports of clinical history determined their cohort assignment. Someone with COVID-19 had been met by exposed participants within 2 weeks before study entry. This CDR3 is 16 amino acids long. Germline CDR1 and CDR2: KGHSH and LQKENI. V shed 1 base and J 4 bases; nucleotides not matched to a gene: 7.

The chain carries TRBV18 and TRBJ2-1, with TRBD2 matching 7 bases. The sequenced sample consisted of PBMCs or T cells enriched from blood (not recorded which). This TCR was sampled from a young woman who had been exposed to COVID-19. The CDR3 DNA reads TGTGCCAGCTCACCACGCGGGGGAGACCCGTACAATGAGCAGTTCTTC. Translating gives CASSPRGGDPYNEQFF.